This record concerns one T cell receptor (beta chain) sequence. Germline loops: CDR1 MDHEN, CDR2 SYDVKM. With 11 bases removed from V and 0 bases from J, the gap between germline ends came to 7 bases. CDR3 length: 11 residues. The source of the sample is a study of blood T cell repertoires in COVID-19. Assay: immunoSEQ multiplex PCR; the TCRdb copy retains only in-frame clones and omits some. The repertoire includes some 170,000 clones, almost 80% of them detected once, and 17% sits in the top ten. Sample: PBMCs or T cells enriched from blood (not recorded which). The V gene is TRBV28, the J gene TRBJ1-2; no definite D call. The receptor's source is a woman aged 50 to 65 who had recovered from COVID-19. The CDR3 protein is CAGGANYGYTF. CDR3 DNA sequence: TGTGCCGGCGGAGCTAACTATGGCTACACCTTC.